The sequence of this T cell receptor beta chain was determined in a study of blood T cells in healthy people across ages. Study observations and caveats: Expanded clonotype shifts may have been confounded, as the donors had an unknown CMV status. Older age went with lower TCR beta diversity per million T cells, in a roughly linear way.

Comment on this clonotype: Antigen unknown.

Primers used in a second PCR of about 6 to 11 cycles were a sample-barcoded 5' primer and a J-beta primer mix. MiXCR, applied by TCRdb to the 5' RACE reads, yields one record per CDR3 protein. The table shows fewer than 900,000 distinct CDR3 sequences, with roughly 41% occurring only once. Trimming left V 7 bases short and J 6 bases short, with 17 bases between. The length of the CDR3 is 14 residues. The TCR was taken from a woman aged 60 to 75 in good health. The rearrangement links TRBV12-3 or TRBV12-4 to TRBJ2-3; maybe TRBD2 (5 bases). Sequenced: blood. CDR3 loop: CASNGAALGDTQYF. The CDR3 coding sequence is TGTGCCAGCAATGGAGCGGCCCTGGGGGATACGCAGTATTTT.